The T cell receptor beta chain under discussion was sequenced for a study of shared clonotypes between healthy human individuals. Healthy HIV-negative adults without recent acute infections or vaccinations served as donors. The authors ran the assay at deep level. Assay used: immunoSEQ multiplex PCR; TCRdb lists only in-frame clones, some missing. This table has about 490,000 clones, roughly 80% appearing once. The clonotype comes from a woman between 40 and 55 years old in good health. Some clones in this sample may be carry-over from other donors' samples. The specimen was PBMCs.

In DNA form, the CDR3 reads TGTGCCAGCAGCTTCCCGATGAACACTGAAGCTTTCTTT. It yields the protein CASSFPMNTEAFF. The chain has TRBV7-2 and TRBJ1-1; D remains ambiguous. Looked up from germline, CDR1 is SGHTA and CDR2 is FQGNSA. V dropped 3 bases and J dropped 0 bases, with 5 bases sitting between them. The CDR3 runs to 13 residues.